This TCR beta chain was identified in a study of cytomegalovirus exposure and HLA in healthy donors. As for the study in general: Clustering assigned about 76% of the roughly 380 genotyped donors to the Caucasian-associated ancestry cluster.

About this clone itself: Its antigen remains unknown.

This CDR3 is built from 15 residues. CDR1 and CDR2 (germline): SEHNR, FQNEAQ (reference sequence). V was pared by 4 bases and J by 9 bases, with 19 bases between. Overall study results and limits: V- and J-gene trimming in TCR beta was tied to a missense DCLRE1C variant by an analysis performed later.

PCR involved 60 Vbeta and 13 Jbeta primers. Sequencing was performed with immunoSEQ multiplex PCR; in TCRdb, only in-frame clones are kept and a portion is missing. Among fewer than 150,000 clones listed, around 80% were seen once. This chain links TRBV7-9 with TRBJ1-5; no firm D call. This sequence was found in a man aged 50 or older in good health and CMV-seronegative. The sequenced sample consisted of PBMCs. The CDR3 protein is CASSSSQYDLRPQHF. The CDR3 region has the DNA TGTGCCAGCAGCTCTAGCCAGTATGACTTACGGCCCCAGCATTTT.